These T cell receptor beta chains were read from a single sample in a study of molecular identifiers for immune sequencing clone quantification. TCRdb re-called the PCR reads with MiXCR, one entry per CDR3 protein. The profile covers roughly 630,000 distinct CDR3 sequences, with around 25% appearing a single time and roughly 0.83% taken by the ten largest. The sequenced sample was naive CD8+ T cells from blood, with Jurkat cell RNA spiked in. Receptor source: a human donor in good health. Some libraries in this study had Jurkat cell RNA spiked in. Each CDR3 is given with its conserved first and last residue. Fields, in order: clone size, D gene, V gene, J gene, CDR3 protein, CDR3 DNA. The D gene is left open where the match is weak. Clone size appears in some rows only: once, few, many, or a class for an expanded clone.

many	.	TRBV7-3	TRBJ2-1	CASSHTGTPSNEQFF	TGTGCCAGCAGCCATACCGGGACACCCTCCAATGAGCAGTTCTTC
.	TRBD1	TRBV12-3/TRBV12-4	TRBJ2-5	CASSFPGQEKTQYF	TGTGCCAGCAGTTTCCCGGGACAGGAAAAGACCCAGTACTTC
many	.	TRBV12-3/TRBV12-4	TRBJ2-3	CASSFTERDDTQYF	TGTGCCAGCAGTTTCACCGAGAGGGATGATACGCAGTATTTT
many	.	TRBV12-3/TRBV12-4	TRBJ2-2	CASSPPTGRGTGELFF	TGTGCCAGCAGTCCCCCGACGGGTCGTGGCACCGGGGAGCTGTTTTTT
.	.	TRBV4-3	TRBJ1-5	CASGQGMGDSAPQHF	TGCGCCAGCGGCCAAGGGATGGGGGACTCTGCGCCCCAGCATTTT
few	TRBD1	TRBV27	TRBJ1-5	CASRTGVSNQPQHF	TGTGCCAGCAGGACAGGGGTTAGCAATCAGCCCCAGCATTTT
many	TRBD2	TRBV19	TRBJ2-7	CASSISSGGTYEQYF	TGTGCCAGTAGTATTTCTAGCGGGGGAACCTACGAGCAGTACTTC
many	.	TRBV12-3/TRBV12-4	TRBJ2-3	CASSLISGTDTQYF	TGTGCCAGCAGTTTAATTAGCGGCACAGATACGCAGTATTTT
many	TRBD2	TRBV6-5	TRBJ2-3	CASMRLAGGTDTQYF	TGTGCCAGCATGAGGCTAGCGGGAGGCACAGATACGCAGTATTTT
.	.	TRBV4-3	TRBJ2-1	CASSHVLSSYNEQFF	TGCGCCAGCAGCCACGTCCTAAGCTCCTACAATGAGCAGTTCTTC
.	TRBD1	TRBV10-3	TRBJ2-7	CAIGTGDSYEQYF	TGTGCCATCGGGACAGGGGACTCCTACGAGCAGTACTTC
few	.	TRBV5-6	TRBJ1-6	CASSFGAGSPLHF	TGTGCCAGCAGCTTCGGTGCGGGGTCACCCCTCCACTTT
few	TRBD1	TRBV28	TRBJ1-2	CASSLQGAEAFGYTF	TGTGCCAGCAGTTTACAGGGGGCCGAGGCCTTCGGCTACACCTTC
.	.	TRBV20-1	TRBJ1-1	CSASLRDTLNTEAFF	TGCAGTGCTAGCCTCCGGGACACCTTGAACACTGAAGCTTTCTTT
.	TRBD1	TRBV12-3/TRBV12-4	TRBJ2-5	CASSYRGREETQYF	TGTGCCAGCAGTTACAGGGGGCGGGAAGAGACCCAGTACTTC
.	.	TRBV20-1	TRBJ2-2	CSARPYLHANTGELFF	TGCAGTGCTAGACCGTACCTTCATGCGAACACCGGGGAGCTGTTTTTT
.	TRBD2	TRBV6-5	TRBJ2-2	CASSYSGVGGKAGELFF	TGTGCCAGCAGTTACTCGGGGGTGGGGGGGAAGGCCGGGGAGCTGTTTTTT
few	.	TRBV9	TRBJ2-1	CASSVAERENEQFF	TGTGCCAGCAGCGTAGCGGAACGAGAGAATGAGCAGTTCTTC
.	.	TRBV24-1	TRBJ2-1	CATSDLTGLNEQFF	TGTGCCACCAGTGATTTGACAGGGCTGAATGAGCAGTTCTTC
many	.	TRBV6-5	TRBJ1-1	CASSTLLRQPPSYGTEAFF	TGTGCCAGCAGCACATTATTGAGGCAGCCCCCTTCTTATGGCACTGAAGCTTTCTTT
few	.	TRBV6-2/TRBV6-3	TRBJ2-2	CASSYSMGNTGELFF	TGTGCCAGCAGTTACTCGATGGGGAACACCGGGGAGCTGTTTTTT
.	TRBD2	TRBV5-1	TRBJ2-5	CASSYSGRPQEPQYF	TGCGCCAGCAGCTATAGCGGGAGACCTCAAGAGCCCCAGTACTTC
.	.	TRBV7-6	TRBJ2-1	CASSLGGVNEQFF	TGTGCCAGCAGCTTGGGGGGAGTGAATGAGCAGTTCTTC
few	TRBD1	TRBV6-1	TRBJ2-1	CASSEPDRVVEQFF	TGTGCCAGCAGTGAACCGGACAGGGTCGTTGAGCAGTTCTTC
few	.	TRBV4-3	TRBJ2-2	CASSQSDYLAELFF	TGCGCCAGCAGCCAATCGGACTACTTAGCGGAGCTGTTTTTT
.	.	TRBV14	TRBJ2-1	CASSHTGISFSYNEQFF	TGTGCCAGCAGCCATACCGGGATTAGCTTTTCCTACAATGAGCAGTTCTTC
many	.	TRBV7-6	TRBJ2-3	CASSRKTGRGRTDTQYF	TGTGCCAGCAGCCGCAAAACGGGGCGAGGGCGCACAGATACGCAGTATTTT
few	TRBD1	TRBV27	TRBJ2-4	CASSLSGQGFTKNIQYF	TGTGCCAGCAGTTTATCCGGACAGGGGTTTACCAAAAACATTCAGTACTTC
few	TRBD2	TRBV4-3	TRBJ2-1	CASSQEVAGVNYNEQFF	TGCGCCAGCAGCCAAGAAGTAGCGGGGGTGAACTACAATGAGCAGTTCTTC
.	TRBD1	TRBV19	TRBJ2-1	CASSMWTGTYNEQFF	TGTGCCAGTAGTATGTGGACAGGAACCTACAATGAGCAGTTCTTC
many	.	TRBV6-2/TRBV6-3	TRBJ2-5	CASSYLGGTQETQYF	TGTGCCAGCAGTTACTTGGGAGGCACCCAAGAGACCCAGTACTTC
.	.	TRBV20-1	TRBJ1-5	CSARDWVGSNQPQHF	TGCAGTGCTAGAGATTGGGTTGGGAGCAATCAGCCCCAGCATTTT
few	.	TRBV6-5	TRBJ1-6	CASSISGTNSPLHF	TGTGCCAGCAGTATATCAGGGACCAATTCACCCCTCCACTTT
many	.	TRBV11-2	TRBJ2-1	CASSLELYNEQFF	TGTGCCAGCAGCTTAGAGCTATACAATGAGCAGTTCTTC
many	TRBD1	TRBV20-1	TRBJ2-7	CSARDWDSSEQYF	TGCAGTGCTAGGGACTGGGACAGTTCCGAGCAGTACTTC
few	TRBD1	TRBV6-5	TRBJ1-2	CASSLGTGGALYGYTF	TGTGCCAGCAGTTTAGGAACAGGGGGGGCCCTCTATGGCTACACCTTC
few	.	TRBV5-6	TRBJ2-7	CASGTTGLSYEQYF	TGTGCCAGCGGAACGACAGGACTTTCCTACGAGCAGTACTTC
.	.	TRBV6-5	TRBJ1-3	CASSYYSGAGSGNTIYF	TGTGCCAGCAGTTACTACTCTGGGGCAGGGTCTGGAAACACCATATATTTT
.	.	TRBV10-2	TRBJ1-2	CASTKTGTPSHYGYTF	TGCGCCAGCACCAAAACCGGGACACCATCCCACTATGGCTACACCTTC
.	.	TRBV9	TRBJ2-5	CASSVGGSSGSGEETQYF	TGTGCCAGCAGCGTAGGGGGGTCGAGTGGGAGCGGCGAAGAGACCCAGTACTTC
many	.	TRBV4-3	TRBJ2-2	CASSQGPEKTGELFF	TGCGCCAGCAGCCAAGGACCTGAAAAGACCGGGGAGCTGTTTTTT
.	.	TRBV7-8	TRBJ2-1	CASSARDVVHEQFF	TGTGCCAGCAGCGCCAGGGACGTGGTACATGAGCAGTTCTTC
.	.	TRBV5-3	TRBJ1-1	CASSLLVTGRNTEAFF	TGTGCCAGCAGCTTGTTGGTGACAGGAAGGAACACTGAAGCTTTCTTT
.	TRBD1	TRBV5-3	TRBJ2-7	CASSKGQGGSYEQYF	TGTGCCAGCAGCAAGGGACAGGGCGGATCCTACGAGCAGTACTTC
many	.	TRBV4-3	TRBJ2-3	CASSQDAGNTDTQYF	TGCGCCAGCAGCCAAGATGCGGGGAACACAGATACGCAGTATTTT
.	TRBD2	TRBV29-1	TRBJ2-1	CSVVGLAGVDEQFF	TGCAGCGTTGTAGGCCTAGCGGGAGTAGACGAGCAGTTCTTC
few	.	TRBV19	TRBJ1-5	CATLDTRDSNQPQHF	TGTGCCACCCTGGACACGCGGGATAGCAATCAGCCCCAGCATTTT
.	TRBD2	TRBV12-3/TRBV12-4	TRBJ2-5	CASSLEVLAANQETQYF	TGTGCCAGCAGTCTTGAGGTACTAGCGGCAAACCAAGAGACCCAGTACTTC
.	.	TRBV3-1	TRBJ2-3	CASSTRDSTDTQYF	TGTGCCAGCAGCACCCGGGATTCGACAGATACGCAGTATTTT
many	TRBD2	TRBV7-6	TRBJ2-5	CASSSLAGEGETQYF	TGTGCCAGCAGTTCGCTAGCGGGGGAAGGAGAGACCCAGTACTTC
.	TRBD1	TRBV7-8	TRBJ1-1	CASSSDREILDTEAFF	TGTGCCAGCAGCTCCGACAGGGAGATATTGGACACTGAAGCTTTCTTT
.	.	TRBV19	TRBJ2-7	CASSIGGGGYEQYF	TGTGCCAGTAGTATAGGAGGGGGAGGCTACGAGCAGTACTTC
.	.	TRBV12-3/TRBV12-4	TRBJ2-5	CVSSFPGTETQYF	TGTGTCAGCAGTTTTCCCGGGACCGAGACCCAGTACTTC
few	.	TRBV6-5	TRBJ2-7	CTSAAGQGYEQYF	TGTACCAGCGCCGCGGGGCAGGGCTACGAGCAGTACTTC
many	TRBD2	TRBV20-1	TRBJ2-7	CSAASSGRAYEQYF	TGCAGTGCTGCCTCTAGCGGGAGAGCGTACGAGCAGTACTTC
few	.	TRBV27	TRBJ2-5	CASSSLGPKETQYF	TGTGCCAGCAGTTCACTAGGGCCCAAAGAGACCCAGTACTTC
many	TRBD1	TRBV28	TRBJ2-2	CASSPQGQATGELFF	TGTGCCAGCAGTCCCCAGGGACAGGCCACCGGGGAGCTGTTTTTT
.	TRBD2	TRBV7-9	TRBJ2-5	CASSPPLAAYQESQYF	TGTGCCAGCAGCCCCCCACTAGCGGCGTACCAAGAGTCCCAGTACTTC
.	TRBD2	TRBV7-3	TRBJ2-1	CASSPGAGGVNEQFF	TGTGCCAGCAGCCCAGGGGCGGGAGGGGTAAATGAGCAGTTCTTC
few	.	TRBV6-1	TRBJ2-1	CASSEYPLAEATYNEQFF	TGTGCCAGCAGTGAATACCCCTTGGCCGAGGCCACCTACAATGAGCAGTTCTTC